These T cell receptor beta chains were read from a single sample in a study of T-cell reconstitution after alpha-beta-depleted transplantation in children. In TCRdb, the PCR reads were re-called with MiXCR into one record per CDR3 protein. This table holds about 230,000 distinct CDR3 sequences, 9% to 10% found once. The starting material was PBMCs from the stem cell graft donor, obtained from the stem cell graft. Receptors were obtained from a human donor who donated a stem cell graft to a child with SCID. CDR3s include the opening cysteine and the closing phenylalanine or tryptophan. The D gene is left open where the match is weak. The size of a clone is reported for some rows only, either as once, few or many, or as a class for expanded clones.

V gene	J gene	D gene	clone size	CDR3 protein	CDR3 DNA
TRBV20-1	TRBJ2-3	TRBD1	few	CSAALTGVSSTDTQYF	TGCAGTGCTGCCCTGACAGGGGTCTCTAGCACAGATACGCAGTATTTT
TRBV20-1	TRBJ1-2	NA	many	CSAPPGGLSYGYTF	TGCAGTGCTCCCCCGGGGGGGCTCTCCTATGGCTACACCTTC
TRBV5-1	TRBJ1-1	NA	many	CASSLDGKGRLNTEAFF	TGCGCCAGCAGCTTGGATGGCAAGGGGCGGCTGAACACTGAAGCTTTCTTT
TRBV29-1	TRBJ2-1	NA	many	CSVGTPSYNEQFF	TGCAGCGTTGGGACCCCCTCCTACAATGAGCAGTTCTTC
TRBV12-3/TRBV12-4	TRBJ2-1	NA	NA	CASSFPFTGNEQFF	TGTGCCAGCAGTTTCCCATTTACGGGGAATGAGCAGTTCTTC
TRBV12-3/TRBV12-4	TRBJ1-1	NA	many	CASSLNFDTEAFF	TGTGCCAGCAGTTTAAACTTTGACACTGAAGCTTTCTTT
TRBV10-3	TRBJ1-2	NA	NA	CAISESRRGGLNYGYTF	TGTGCCATCAGTGAGTCGCGCCGGGGGGGTCTGAACTATGGCTACACCTTC
TRBV2	TRBJ1-2	NA	many	CASSGGAQGGGYTF	TGTGCCAGCAGTGGGGGGGCACAGGGTGGTGGCTACACCTTC
TRBV12-3/TRBV12-4	TRBJ2-1	TRBD1	many	CASSSDRDSYNEQFF	TGTGCCAGCAGCTCCGACAGGGACTCCTACAATGAGCAGTTCTTC
TRBV28	TRBJ1-5	TRBD1	many	CASSLTGGTGANQPQHF	TGTGCCAGCAGTCTGACCGGCGGGACAGGGGCAAATCAGCCCCAGCATTTT
TRBV24-1	TRBJ2-7	NA	many	CATSDPIGYEQYF	TGTGCCACCAGTGACCCAATTGGGTACGAGCAGTACTTC
TRBV6-5	TRBJ1-5	TRBD1	many	CASSYSGTDYSNQPQHF	TGTGCCAGCAGTTACTCTGGGACAGATTATAGCAATCAGCCCCAGCATTTT
TRBV10-3	TRBJ1-5	TRBD1	NA	CAISDYDRGNQPQHF	TGTGCCATCAGTGACTACGACAGGGGCAATCAGCCCCAGCATTTT
TRBV5-1	TRBJ2-7	NA	many	CASSLRADLGEQYF	TGCGCCAGCAGCTTGAGGGCAGACTTGGGGGAGCAGTACTTC
TRBV20-1	TRBJ2-7	TRBD1	many	CSARRGQPSYEQYF	TGCAGTGCTAGAAGGGGACAGCCATCCTACGAGCAGTACTTC
TRBV7-2	TRBJ2-2	NA	many	CASSSRERAATGELFF	TGTGCCAGCAGCTCCCGGGAGCGGGCCGCCACCGGGGAGCTGTTTTTT
TRBV12-3/TRBV12-4	TRBJ1-2	TRBD1	many	CASSDRQGVSYGYTF	TGTGCCAGCAGTGACCGACAGGGTGTGAGCTATGGCTACACCTTC
TRBV18	TRBJ2-2	NA	many	CASSPFGPRSGELFF	TGTGCCAGCTCACCATTCGGACCTCGGTCCGGGGAGCTGTTTTTT
TRBV13	TRBJ1-1	TRBD1	many	CASSSRTGIQLAFF	TGTGCCAGCAGCTCGCGGACAGGGATTCAGTTAGCTTTCTTT
TRBV5-1	TRBJ2-3	NA	many	CASSLVPGPSTTDTQYF	TGCGCCAGCAGCTTGGTGCCAGGGCCCTCTACCACAGATACGCAGTATTTT